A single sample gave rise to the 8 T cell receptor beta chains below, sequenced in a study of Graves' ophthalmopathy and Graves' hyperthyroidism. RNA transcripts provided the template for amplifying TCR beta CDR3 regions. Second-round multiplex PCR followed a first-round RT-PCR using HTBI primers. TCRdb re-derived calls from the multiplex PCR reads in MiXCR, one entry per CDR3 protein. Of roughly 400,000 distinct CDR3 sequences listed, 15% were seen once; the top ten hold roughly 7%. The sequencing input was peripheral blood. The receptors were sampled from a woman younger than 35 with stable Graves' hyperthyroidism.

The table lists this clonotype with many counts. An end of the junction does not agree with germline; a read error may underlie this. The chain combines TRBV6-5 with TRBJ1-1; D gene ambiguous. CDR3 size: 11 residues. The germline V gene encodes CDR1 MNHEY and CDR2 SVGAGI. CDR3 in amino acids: CANSYLAEAFF. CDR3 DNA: TGTGCCAACAGTTACTTGGCTGAAGCTTTCTTT.

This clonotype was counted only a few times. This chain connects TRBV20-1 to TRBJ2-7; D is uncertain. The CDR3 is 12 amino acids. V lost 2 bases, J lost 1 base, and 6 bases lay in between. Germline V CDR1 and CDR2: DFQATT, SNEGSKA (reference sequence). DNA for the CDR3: TGCAGTGCTAGAAAGGATTCCTACGAGCAGTACTTC. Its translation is CSARKDSYEQYF.

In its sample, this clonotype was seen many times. CDR3 bases: TGTGCCAGCAGCTTAACCGAACCCTACGAGCAGTACTTC. It codes for CASSLTEPYEQYF. V usage is TRBV11-2 and J usage is TRBJ2-7; D gene unclear. V lost 2 bases and J 2 bases, leaving 7 bases between the germline ends. CDR1 and CDR2 from the germline V gene are SGHAT and FQNNGV. The CDR3 loop spans 13 amino acids. The whole variable domain, remainder taken from reference TRBV11-2 and TRBJ2-7, is EAGVAQSPRYKIIEKRQSVAFWCNPISGHATLYWYQQILGQGPKLLIQFQNNGVVDDSQLPKDRFSAERLKGVDSTLKIQPAKLEDSAVYLCASSLTEPYEQYFGPGTRLTVT.

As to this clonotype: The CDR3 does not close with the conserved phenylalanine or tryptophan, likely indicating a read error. CDR3 in amino acids: CASSQVGAPGEAFL. In DNA form, the CDR3 reads TGCGCCAGCAGCCAAGTGGGGGCCCCGGGGGAAGCTTTCCTT. The V and J genes are TRBV4-1 and TRBJ1-1, with D tentatively TRBD1 (6 bases). CDR3 length equals 14 residues. CDR1 is MGHRA and CDR2 is YSYEKL in the germline V gene. The V end lost 1 base, the J end lost 8 bases, and 14 bases lay between the germline ends.

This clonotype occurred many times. CDR3 sequence: CAQRGPPETQYF. CDR3 nucleotides: TGTGCTCAACGGGGGCCCCCGGAGACCCAGTACTTC. V and J are TRBV2 and TRBJ2-5; D is possibly TRBD1 or TRBD2 (6 bases each). The CDR3 has 12 residues. Germline V CDR1 and CDR2: SNHLY, FYNNEI.

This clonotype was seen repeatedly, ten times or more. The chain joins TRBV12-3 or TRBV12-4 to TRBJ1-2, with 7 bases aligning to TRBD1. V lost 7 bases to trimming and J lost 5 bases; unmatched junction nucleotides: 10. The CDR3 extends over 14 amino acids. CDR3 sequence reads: CASTPGTATYGYTF. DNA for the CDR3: TGTGCCAGCACTCCCGGGACAGCCACTTATGGCTACACCTTC.

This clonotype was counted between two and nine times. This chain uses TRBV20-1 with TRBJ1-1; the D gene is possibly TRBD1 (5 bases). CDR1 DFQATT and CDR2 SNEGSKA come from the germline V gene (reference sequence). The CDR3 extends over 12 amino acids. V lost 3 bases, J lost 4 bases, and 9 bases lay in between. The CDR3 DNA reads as TGCAGTGCTAGGGGGGGGGGCACTGAAGCTTTCTTT. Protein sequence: CSARGGGTEAFF.

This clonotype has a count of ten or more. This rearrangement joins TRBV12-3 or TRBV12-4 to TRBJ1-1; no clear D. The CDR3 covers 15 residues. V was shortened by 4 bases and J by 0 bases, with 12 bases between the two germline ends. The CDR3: CASSSRRSMNTEAFF. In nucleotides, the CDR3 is TGTGCCAGCAGTTCCCGACGTAGCATGAACACTGAAGCTTTCTTT.